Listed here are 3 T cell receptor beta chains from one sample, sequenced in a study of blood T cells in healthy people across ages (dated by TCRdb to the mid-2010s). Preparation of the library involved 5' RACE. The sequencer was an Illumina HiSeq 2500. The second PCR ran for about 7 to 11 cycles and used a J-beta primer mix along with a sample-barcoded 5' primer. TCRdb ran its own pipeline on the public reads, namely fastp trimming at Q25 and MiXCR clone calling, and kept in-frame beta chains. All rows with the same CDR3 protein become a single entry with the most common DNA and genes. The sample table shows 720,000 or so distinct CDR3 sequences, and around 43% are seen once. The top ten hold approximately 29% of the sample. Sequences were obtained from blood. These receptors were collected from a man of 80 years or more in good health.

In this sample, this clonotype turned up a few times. Written as DNA, the CDR3 is TGCGCCAGCAGCTTACAGGGGTCCCACGAGCAGTACTTC. It is translated as CASSLQGSHEQYF. The rearrangement links TRBV5-1 to TRBJ2-7, with TRBD1 matching over 7 bases. The V and J ends lost 2 bases and 5 bases, in that order; junction bases with no gene match: 4. This CDR3 region has 13 residues. Looked up from germline, CDR1 is SGHRS and CDR2 is YFSETQ.

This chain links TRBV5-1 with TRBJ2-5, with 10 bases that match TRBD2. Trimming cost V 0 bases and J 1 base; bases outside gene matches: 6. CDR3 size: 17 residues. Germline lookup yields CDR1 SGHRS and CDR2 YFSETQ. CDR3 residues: CASSLAGASGGQETQYF. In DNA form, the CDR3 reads TGCGCCAGCAGCTTGGCCGGGGCTAGCGGGGGCCAAGAGACCCAGTACTTC. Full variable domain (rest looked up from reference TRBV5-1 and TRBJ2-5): KAGVTQTPRYLIKTRGQQVTLSCSPISGHRSVSWYQQTPGQGLQFLFEYFSETQRNKGNFPGRFSGRQFSNSRSEMNVSTLELGDSALYLCASSLAGASGGQETQYFGPGTRLLVL.

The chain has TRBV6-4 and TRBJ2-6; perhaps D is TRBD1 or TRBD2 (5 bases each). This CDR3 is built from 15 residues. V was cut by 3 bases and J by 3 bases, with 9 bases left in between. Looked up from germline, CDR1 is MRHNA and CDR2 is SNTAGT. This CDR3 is CASSEGEGGANVLTF. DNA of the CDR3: TGTGCCAGCAGTGAGGGGGAAGGTGGGGCCAACGTCCTGACTTTC.